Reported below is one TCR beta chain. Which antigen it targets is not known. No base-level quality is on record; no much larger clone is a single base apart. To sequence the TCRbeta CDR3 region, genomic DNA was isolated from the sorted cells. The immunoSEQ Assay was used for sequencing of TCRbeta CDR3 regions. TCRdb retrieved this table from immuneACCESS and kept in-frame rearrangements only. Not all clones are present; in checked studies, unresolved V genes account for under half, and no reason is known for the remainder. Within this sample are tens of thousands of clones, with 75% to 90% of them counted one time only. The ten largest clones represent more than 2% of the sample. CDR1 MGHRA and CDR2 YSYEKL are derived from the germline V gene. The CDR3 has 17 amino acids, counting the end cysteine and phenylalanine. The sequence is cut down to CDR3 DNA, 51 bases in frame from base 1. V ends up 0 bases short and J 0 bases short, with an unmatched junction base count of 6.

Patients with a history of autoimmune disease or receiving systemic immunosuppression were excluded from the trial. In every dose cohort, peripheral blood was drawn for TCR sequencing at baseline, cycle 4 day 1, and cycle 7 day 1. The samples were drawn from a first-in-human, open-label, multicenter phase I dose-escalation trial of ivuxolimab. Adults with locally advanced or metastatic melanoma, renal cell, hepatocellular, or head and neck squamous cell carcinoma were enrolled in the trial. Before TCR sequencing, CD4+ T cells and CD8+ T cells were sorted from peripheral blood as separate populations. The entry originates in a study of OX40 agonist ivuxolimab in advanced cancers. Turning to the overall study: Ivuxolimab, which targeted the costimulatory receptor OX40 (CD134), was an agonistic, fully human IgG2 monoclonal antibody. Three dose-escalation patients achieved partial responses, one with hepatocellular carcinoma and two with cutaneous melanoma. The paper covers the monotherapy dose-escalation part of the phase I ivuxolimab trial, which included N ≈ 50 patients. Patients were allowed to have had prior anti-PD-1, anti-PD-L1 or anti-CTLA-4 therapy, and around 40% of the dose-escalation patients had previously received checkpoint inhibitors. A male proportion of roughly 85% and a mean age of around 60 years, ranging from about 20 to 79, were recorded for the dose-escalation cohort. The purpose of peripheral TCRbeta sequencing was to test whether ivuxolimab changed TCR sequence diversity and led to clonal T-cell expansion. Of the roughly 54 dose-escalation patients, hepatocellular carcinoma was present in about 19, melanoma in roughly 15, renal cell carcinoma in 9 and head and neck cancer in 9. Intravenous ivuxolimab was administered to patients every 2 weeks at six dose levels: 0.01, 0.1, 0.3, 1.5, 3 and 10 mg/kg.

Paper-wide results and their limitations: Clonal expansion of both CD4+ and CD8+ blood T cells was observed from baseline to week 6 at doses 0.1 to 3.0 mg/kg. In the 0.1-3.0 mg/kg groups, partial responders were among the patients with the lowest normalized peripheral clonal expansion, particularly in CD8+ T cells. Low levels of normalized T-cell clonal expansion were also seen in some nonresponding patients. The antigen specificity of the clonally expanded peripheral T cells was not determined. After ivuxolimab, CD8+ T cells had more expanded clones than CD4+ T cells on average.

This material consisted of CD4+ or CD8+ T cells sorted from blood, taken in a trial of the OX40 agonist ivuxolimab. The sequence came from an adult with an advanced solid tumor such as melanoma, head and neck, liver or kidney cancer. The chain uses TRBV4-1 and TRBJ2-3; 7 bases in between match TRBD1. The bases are TGCGCCAGCAGCCAAGATCCGGGACAGTCAAGCACAGATACGCAGTATTTT. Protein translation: CASSQDPGQSSTDTQYF.